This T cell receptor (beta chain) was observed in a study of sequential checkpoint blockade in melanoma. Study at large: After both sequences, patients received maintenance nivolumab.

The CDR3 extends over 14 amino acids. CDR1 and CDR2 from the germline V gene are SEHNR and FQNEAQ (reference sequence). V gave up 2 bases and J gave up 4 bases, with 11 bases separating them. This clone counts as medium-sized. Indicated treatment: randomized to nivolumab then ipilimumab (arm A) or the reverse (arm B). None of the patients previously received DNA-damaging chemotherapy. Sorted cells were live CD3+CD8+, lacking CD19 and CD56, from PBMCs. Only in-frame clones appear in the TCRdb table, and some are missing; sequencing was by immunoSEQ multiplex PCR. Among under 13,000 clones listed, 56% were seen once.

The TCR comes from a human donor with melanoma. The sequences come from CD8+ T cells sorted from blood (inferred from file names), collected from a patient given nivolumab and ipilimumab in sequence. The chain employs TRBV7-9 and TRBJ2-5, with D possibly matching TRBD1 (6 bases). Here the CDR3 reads CASSLFQGTETQYF. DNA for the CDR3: TGTGCCAGCAGCTTATTTCAGGGGACAGAGACCCAGTACTTC.